A single sample gave rise to the 28 T cell receptor beta chains below, sequenced in a study of OX40 agonist ivuxolimab in advanced cancers. Sequencing was performed with immunoSEQ multiplex PCR; in TCRdb, only in-frame clones are kept and a portion is missing. The table shows around 59,000 clones, with 86% occurring only once. The input for sequencing was CD4+ or CD8+ T cells sorted from blood, taken in a trial of the OX40 agonist ivuxolimab. The source of these receptors is an adult with an advanced solid tumor such as melanoma, head and neck, liver or kidney cancer.

This clone was picked up one time. The chain is built from TRBV6-1 and TRBJ2-7, with TRBD1 matching over 9 bases. V dropped 4 bases and J dropped 7; count of bases not matched to a gene: 11. This CDR3 comprises 15 residues. Germline V CDR1 and CDR2: MNHNS, SASEGT. The CDR3 is CASSVSGTGYEEQYF. CDR3 bases: TGTGCCAGCAGTGTCTCCGGGACAGGGTACGAGGAGCAGTACTTC.

The rearrangement uses TRBV9 and TRBJ1-2; no clear D gene. V lost 4 bases and J lost 0, with 19 bases in between. Germline CDR1 is SGDLS and CDR2 is YYNGEE. The CDR3 loop spans 17 amino acids. CDR3 amino acids: CASSPEMRGYANYGYTF. CDR3 DNA: TGTGCCAGCAGCCCCGAGATGCGGGGATACGCTAACTATGGCTACACCTTC.

This chain uses TRBV11-2 with TRBJ2-5; D is possibly TRBD1 or TRBD2 (6 bases each). The CDR3 sequence is 14 residues long. V dropped 2 bases and J dropped 5 bases, with 12 bases sitting between them. Germline CDR1 and CDR2: SGHAT and FQNNGV. This chain's CDR3 is CASSLTRGRETQYF. The CDR3 DNA sequence: TGTGCCAGCAGCTTAACAAGGGGGAGGGAGACCCAGTACTTC. The full variable domain, its missing parts supplied by reference TRBV11-2 and TRBJ2-5, is EAGVAQSPRYKIIEKRQSVAFWCNPISGHATLYWYQQILGQGPKLLIQFQNNGVVDDSQLPKDRFSAERLKGVDSTLKIQPAKLEDSAVYLCASSLTRGRETQYFGPGTRLLVL.

CDR3 in DNA: TGTGCCAGTACCGGGACAGCATACACAGATACGCAGTATTTT. Encoded protein: CASTGTAYTDTQYF. The chain carries TRBV19 and TRBJ2-3; TRBD1 matches 7 bases. Germline values: CDR1 LNHDA, CDR2 SQIVND (reference sequence). V lost 7 bases to trimming and J lost 2 bases; unmatched junction nucleotides: 6. The CDR3 is 14 amino acids. Using reference TRBV19 and TRBJ2-3 for the parts outside the CDR3, the full variable domain is DGGITQSPKYLFRKEGQNVTLSCEQNLNHDAMYWYRQDPGQGLRLIYYSQIVNDFQKGDIAEGYSVSREKKESFPLTVTSAQKNPTAFYLCASTGTAYTDTQYFGPGTRLTVL.

The rearrangement joins TRBV19 to TRBJ1-2, with D unresolved. Looked up from germline, CDR1 is LNHDA and CDR2 is SQIVND (reference sequence). The V gene lost 8 bases and the J gene lost 4 bases, with 17 bases spanning the gap. This CDR3 spans 14 amino acids. CDR3 DNA: TGTGCCAGTTACTTCTACCAATTGGTCTATGGCTACACCTTC. This gives the protein CASYFYQLVYGYTF.

V is TRBV25-1 and J is TRBJ1-3; no clear D gene. Trimming removed 8 bases from V and 0 bases from J, with 11 bases in between. Per the germline V gene, CDR1 is MGHDK and CDR2 is SYGVNS. There are 14 residues in the CDR3. The CDR3 sequence is CASQGAFSGNTIYF. The CDR3 DNA sequence: TGTGCCAGCCAAGGCGCGTTCTCTGGAAACACCATATATTTT.

The V call is TRBV9, the J call TRBJ2-7; D not resolved. The CDR3 consists of 14 residues. V was clipped by 3 bases and J by 3 bases, with 13 bases between them. In germline, CDR1 is SGDLS, CDR2 YYNGEE. The CDR3 nucleotides read TGTGCCAGCAGCGCCTTCCCGTCCTACTACGAGCAGTACTTC. It encodes CASSAFPSYYEQYF.

The gene calls are TRBV5-6 and TRBJ2-2; no clear D gene. Between the trimmed V and J ends, which lost 2 bases and 5 bases, there was a span of 7 bases. Germline lookup yields CDR1 SGHDT and CDR2 YYEEEE. There are 13 residues in the CDR3. Here the CDR3 DNA reads TGTGCCAGCAGCTTCTCCCCTACCGGGGAGCTGTTTTTT. Encoded protein: CASSFSPTGELFF.

The rearrangement joins TRBV18 to TRBJ2-5; D perhaps matches TRBD2 (6 bases). Trimming removed 2 bases from V and 4 bases from J, with 14 bases in between. The CDR3 extends over 15 amino acids. From germline, CDR1 is KGHSH and CDR2 LQKENI. CDR3 in DNA: TGTGCCAGCTCACCATCGGCCACGGAGGGAGAGACCCAGTACTTC. Its protein product is CASSPSATEGETQYF.

This clone was detected only once. V is TRBV7-9 and J is TRBJ2-1; TRBD2 might be the D (5 bases). The germline CDR1 and CDR2 sequences are SEHNR and FQNEAQ (reference sequence). The CDR3 length is 15 residues. With 6 bases removed from V and 8 bases from J, the gap between germline ends came to 20 bases. The CDR3 nucleotides read TGTGCCAGCAGGCCGCAGAAAGAGGGTAGGGATGAGCAGTTCTTC. Protein: CASRPQKEGRDEQFF. Complete variable domain (other parts from reference TRBV7-9 and TRBJ2-1): DTGVSQNPRHKITKRGQNVTFRCDPISEHNRLYWYRQTLGQGPEFLTYFQNEAQLEKSRLLSDRFSAERPKGSFSTLEIQRTEQGDSAMYLCASRPQKEGRDEQFFGPGTRLTVL.

The rearrangement joins TRBV4-2 to TRBJ2-7, with 8 bases that match TRBD1. Germline values: CDR1 LGHNA, CDR2 YNFKEQ. CDR3 length: 16 amino acids. V gave up 4 bases and J gave up 2 bases; unmatched junction bases: 10. In nucleotides, the CDR3 is TGTGCCAGCAGCCCCCACGCGACAGGGGACACCTACGAGCAGTACTTC. Translated: CASSPHATGDTYEQYF.

This chain connects TRBV11-2 to TRBJ2-5; TRBD1 aligns across 10 bases. This CDR3 is 15 amino acids long. The J segment lost 5 bases and the V segment lost 4 bases, leaving 7 bases of the junction unmatched. Looked up from germline, CDR1 is SGHAT and CDR2 is FQNNGV. CDR3 bases: TGTGCCAGCAGCTCGACAGGGGGCGCGAGGGAGACCCAGTACTTC. It yields the protein CASSSTGGARETQYF.

In its sample, this clone ranks as medium-sized. The V call is TRBV5-1, the J call TRBJ2-5; D is possibly TRBD1 (7 bases). Looked up from germline, CDR1 is SGHRS and CDR2 is YFSETQ. The CDR3 runs 13 residues. V lost 3 bases and J lost 4, with 10 bases in between. The CDR3 bases are TGCGCCAGCAGCTCCCAGGGGGGAGAGACCCAGTACTTC. This gives the protein CASSSQGGETQYF.

The gene calls are TRBV9 and TRBJ2-1; a possible D gene is TRBD1 (5 bases). The CDR3 loop spans 15 amino acids. Deletions cut 2 bases from V and 1 base from J, with 10 bases between. CDR1 SGDLS and CDR2 YYNGEE come from the germline V gene. In DNA form, the CDR3 reads TGTGCCAGCAGCGTCGACAGAGCATCCTACAATGAGCAGTTCTTC. Amino acids: CASSVDRASYNEQFF.

This chain uses TRBV7-6 with TRBJ1-1, with TRBD1 as a possible D gene (6 bases). Germline V gene data show CDR1 as SGHVS and CDR2 as FNYEAQ. This CDR3 spans 15 amino acids. V gave up 2 bases and J gave up 1 base, with 11 bases separating them. The CDR3 DNA reads as TGTGCCAGCAGCTTAAGCGGGGGCGCGAACACTGAAGCTTTCTTT. Amino acid sequence: CASSLSGGANTEAFF. Full variable domain (outside the CDR3, taken from reference TRBV7-6 and TRBJ1-1): GAGVSQSPRYKVTKRGQDVALRCDPISGHVSLYWYRQALGQGPEFLTYFNYEAQQDKSGLPNDRFSAERPEGSISTLTIQRTEQRDSAMYRCASSLSGGANTEAFFGQGTRLTVV.

The rearrangement uses TRBV10-3 and TRBJ2-4; D ambiguous. CDR1 and CDR2 from the germline V gene are ENHRY and SYGVKD. The length of the CDR3 is 13 residues. CDR3 coding DNA: TGTGCTACCCGTAATAGGGTCGGAAACATTCAGTACTTC. Its translation is CATRNRVGNIQYF.

The V call is TRBV14, the J call TRBJ1-2; D unclear. The CDR3 is made up of 12 amino acids. Per germline, CDR1 SGHDN and CDR2 FVKESK. V lost 4 bases to trimming and J lost 7 bases, with 10 bases between them. The chain's CDR3 is CASSRPDCGYTF. The CDR3 nucleotides are TGTGCCAGCAGCCGTCCGGACTGTGGCTACACCTTC.

The chain carries TRBV5-1 and TRBJ1-5; 7 positions agree with TRBD1. From germline, CDR1 is SGHRS and CDR2 YFSETQ. J gave up 2 bases and V 3 bases, and 17 bases lay outside the gene matches. The CDR3 contains 19 residues. Written as DNA, the CDR3 is TGCGCCAGCAGCTCTCCCACCGGGACAGATAGAGGGGGCAATCAGCCCCAGCATTTT. It translates to CASSSPTGTDRGGNQPQHF.

This chain connects TRBV4-3 to TRBJ1-2; 9 positions agree with TRBD1. Germline V CDR1 and CDR2: LGHNA, YSLEER. There are 18 residues in the CDR3. V dropped 0 bases and J dropped 4; count of bases not matched to a gene: 12. The CDR3 loop reads CASSQDLGTGGVIYGYTF. In DNA, the CDR3 is TGCGCCAGCAGCCAAGATCTGGGAACAGGGGGCGTAATCTATGGCTACACCTTC.

V gene TRBV10-3 combines with J gene TRBJ2-5, with D maybe TRBD2 (6 bases). The CDR3 is 13 amino acids. The V and J ends lost 4 bases and 5 bases respectively, with 11 bases between them. The V gene's germline CDR1 is ENHRY and CDR2 SYGVKD. CDR3 nucleotides: TGTGCCATCAGTGCGCGGGGTGAGGAGACCCAGTACTTC. As protein: CAISARGEETQYF.

The chain employs TRBV28 and TRBJ1-4; maybe TRBD1 (5 bases). The CDR3 is made up of 14 amino acids. Trimming left V 8 bases short and J 6 bases short, with 16 bases between. Germline V gives CDR1 MDHEN, CDR2 SYDVKM. As DNA, the CDR3 is TGTGCCAGCCGAAGTCGGGGGGGGGATGAAAAACTGTTTTTT. It translates to CASRSRGGDEKLFF.

V gene TRBV5-1 combines with J gene TRBJ2-1; 10 nucleotides agree with TRBD1. The CDR3 is 15 amino acids. Germline lookup yields CDR1 SGHRS and CDR2 YFSETQ. The V gene end was trimmed by 3 bases and the J gene end by 0 bases; junction bases not matched to a gene: 0. DNA of the CDR3: TGCGCCAGCAGCTGGACAGGGGGCTCCTACAATGAGCAGTTCTTC. Translated: CASSWTGGSYNEQFF.

The CDR3 loop is CASSDYGVHLNEQFF. The CDR3 bases are TGTGCCAGCAGTGATTACGGGGTGCACCTCAATGAGCAGTTCTTC. The chain links TRBV6-1 to TRBJ2-1; the D gene is possibly TRBD2 (5 bases). V was cut by 3 bases and J by 6 bases, with 15 bases left in between. CDR1 is MNHNS and CDR2 is SASEGT in the germline V gene. The CDR3 totals 15 residues.

This chain joins TRBV7-2 and TRBJ1-3; D not resolved. V lost 1 base and J lost 2, with 12 bases in between. This CDR3 region has 16 residues. From germline, CDR1 is SGHTA and CDR2 FQGNSA. CDR3 region: CASSLGSLNAGNTIYF. CDR3 sequence (DNA): TGTGCCAGCAGCTTAGGGTCGCTTAACGCTGGAAACACCATATATTTT.

This clone was detected only once. This chain links TRBV5-1 with TRBJ2-1; D possibly corresponds to TRBD1 (6 bases). The CDR3 extends over 13 amino acids. The V gene's germline CDR1 is SGHRS and CDR2 YFSETQ. V shed 0 bases and J shed 7 bases, with 8 bases lying between them. The DNA of the CDR3 is TGCGCCAGCAGCTTGGCACAGGGTAATGAGCAGTTCTTC. It is translated as CASSLAQGNEQFF.

This chain links TRBV11-2 with TRBJ2-7; 8 nucleotides match TRBD2. J was trimmed by 2 bases and V by 3 bases; bases with no gene match: 6. The length of the CDR3 is 15 residues. Germline V gene sequence: CDR1 SGHAT, CDR2 FQNNGV. The DNA of the CDR3 is TGTGCCAGCAGCTTTTCGTTAGCGGGAACCTACGAGCAGTACTTC. It specifies CASSFSLAGTYEQYF.

This sequence joins TRBV11-2 and TRBJ2-7; D is ambiguous. Deletions cut 0 bases from V and 7 bases from J, with 7 bases between. This CDR3 has 12 residues. Germline V gives CDR1 SGHAT, CDR2 FQNNGV. CDR3 DNA sequence: TGTGCCAGCAGCTTAGACCTCGGGGAGCAGTACTTC. As protein: CASSLDLGEQYF.

This sequence joins TRBV7-9 and TRBJ1-2; the D is unclear. V was clipped by 1 base and J by 5 bases, with 11 bases between them. This CDR3 comprises 14 residues. Germline V lookup: CDR1 SEHNR, CDR2 FQNEAQ (reference sequence). The CDR3 DNA sequence: TGTGCCAGCAGCTTAGGAATGGACGGGTATGGCTACACCTTC. It codes for CASSLGMDGYGYTF. Filled out from reference TRBV7-9 and TRBJ1-2, the complete variable domain reads DTGVSQNPRHKITKRGQNVTFRCDPISEHNRLYWYRQTLGQGPEFLTYFQNEAQLEKSRLLSDRFSAERPKGSFSTLEIQRTEQGDSAMYLCASSLGMDGYGYTFGSGTRLTVV.